This T cell receptor (beta chain) was documented in a study of PD-L1 blockade in urothelial cancer. Study-level information: Between 0 and 3 chemotherapy regimens preceded treatment for each patient. Study outcomes and limitations: Where pretreatment blood TCR clonality fell below the median, better survival was predicted.

With respect to this clone: Its antigen is currently unknown.

Produced via immunoSEQ multiplex PCR; TCRdb's table is partial and in-frame only. This repertoire shows roughly 74,000 clones, roughly nine tenths found once; its top ten account for 4.5% to 7%. Germline V lookup: CDR1 SGHDT, CDR2 YYEEEE. The CDR3 is 11 amino acids. With 3 bases removed from V and 15 bases from J, the gap between germline ends came to 13 bases. This sequence originates from a woman aged 70-85 years with urothelial cancer. Here the sequenced sample was PBMCs, taken around atezolizumab (anti-PD-L1) treatment. V and J are TRBV5-6 and TRBJ2-1; D remains ambiguous. This CDR3 is CASSSGPFLFF. The DNA for the CDR3 is TGTGCCAGCAGCTCTGGGCCGTTTCTGTTCTTC.